This T cell receptor (beta chain) came from a study of cytomegalovirus exposure and HLA in healthy donors. Across the whole study: The 110 or so validation repertoires, a later analysis reported, used the same platform as the 666 first-cohort repertoires.

Findings and limits, study-wide: The classifier, whose performance was assessed in both the original and validation cohorts, reportedly diagnosed cytomegalovirus status with high specificity and sensitivity. The study designated 150 to 200 TCR beta chains cytomegalovirus-associated. Generally TCR sequences proved uncommon, though certain public TCRs appeared in numerous donors.

This CDR3 spans 15 amino acids. V lost 3 bases and J lost 6, with 14 bases in between. Germline values: CDR1 LNHDA, CDR2 SQIVND (reference sequence). As concerns this clone: Its antigen is not known.

Profiled with immunoSEQ multiplex PCR; TCRdb holds only in-frame clones, not every one. The table has around 150,000 clones, about 89% seen once; the top ten hold 3.3%. Sequencing was done on a sample of PBMCs. The J gene is TRBJ1-4, the V gene TRBV19, with D maybe TRBD1 (6 bases). This clonotype was obtained from a young woman in good health and CMV-seropositive. CDR3 protein: CASSMAQSGDEKLFF. The CDR3 nucleotides read TGTGCCAGTAGTATGGCCCAGTCAGGGGATGAAAAACTGTTTTTT.